This T cell receptor beta chain came from a study of cytomegalovirus exposure and HLA in healthy donors. PCR involved 60 Vbeta and 13 Jbeta primers. Assay used: immunoSEQ multiplex PCR; TCRdb lists only in-frame clones, some missing. Among about 57,000 clones listed, roughly 80% were seen once. Whole-study findings and limits: Being productive about 87% or about 30% of the time was typical of most TCR beta V segments in an earlier analysis.

Comments on this clone: Its antigen is unidentified.

This CDR3 has 15 residues. Germline V gives CDR1 SGDLS, CDR2 YYNGEE. V was pared by 2 bases and J by 4 bases, with 5 bases of the junction left unmatched. Regarding donors, all were healthy bone marrow donors. Donors sampled were nominally healthy, though unrecorded immune exposures were likely. Specimen: PBMCs. This chain uses TRBV9 with TRBJ2-7; TRBD2 agrees at 11 bases. The receptor's source is a man in his thirties or forties in good health and CMV-seronegative. CDR3 protein: CASSVDGTSGYEQYF. DNA of the CDR3: TGTGCCAGCAGCGTGGACGGGACTAGCGGATACGAGCAGTACTTC.